Below, one TCR beta chain is given with its context. Its antigen is not identified. This sample stems from a study of CD8+ T cells in alopecia areata. About the study: Treated patients were given oral tofacitinib, which was dosed at 5 to 10 mg twice daily. For treated patients, severity scores reflected the percentage of scalp area affected.

Isolated RNA was reverse transcribed into cDNA used as the sequencing template. Sequenced by immunoSEQ multiplex PCR; TCRdb stores in-frame clones only, minus some. The sample has approximately 190,000 clones, roughly 60% seen once. V gave up 8 bases and J gave up 4 bases, with 6 bases separating them. Per germline, CDR1 MGHDK and CDR2 SYGVNS. The CDR3 is made up of 11 amino acids. Notes on the study in general: Greater clonality was observed in lesional scalp samples, especially alopecia totalis/universalis, versus normal scalp. Tofacitinib delivered significant drops in scalp clonality and in expanded CD8+ clones among the top 100.

Noted treatment: oral pan-JAK inhibitor, 5-10 mg twice daily. The sequence was collected from a human donor with alopecia areata. This sample comprised CD4+ T cells sorted from blood, obtained at week 24, from a patient treated with tofacitinib. The genes are TRBV25-1 and TRBJ2-1; D uncertain. The CDR3 spells CASGVYNEQFF. For the CDR3, the DNA is TGTGCCAGCGGTGTTTACAATGAGCAGTTCTTC.